The rows below give T cell receptor beta chains drawn from one sample of a study of T cells in Graves' hyperthyroidism and ophthalmopathy. One entry per CDR3 protein, called by TCRdb with MiXCR from the multiplex PCR reads. The sample has about 610,000 distinct CDR3 sequences, approximately 14% seen once; the top ten hold roughly 4.3%. Material: blood. These receptors were taken from a woman in her forties with Graves' ophthalmopathy. Both conserved end residues are part of each CDR3. A D gene is named only where the DNA matches it firmly. Clone size is stated in some rows and not others, as once, few, many or a class when expanded.

d_gene,abundance,v_gene,j_gene,CDR3nt,CDR3aa
-,many,TRBV11-2,TRBJ2-7,TGTGCCAGCAGCTTGACCGAGAACGAGCAGTACTTC,CASSLTENEQYF
-,many,TRBV6-5,TRBJ2-4,TGTGCCAGCAGTTATATGTTTGGGGCCAAAAACATTCAGTACTTC,CASSYMFGAKNIQYF
TRBD1,-,TRBV4-3,TRBJ1-1,TGCGCCAGCAGCCAAAACAGGGGGCTAGAGAACACTGAAGCTTTCTTT,CASSQNRGLENTEAFF
-,-,TRBV20-1,TRBJ2-2,TGCAGTGCTAGAGGAAGGAACAGGCCTTACACCGGGGAGCTGTTTTTT,CSARGRNRPYTGELFF
TRBD1,-,TRBV12-3/TRBV12-4,TRBJ1-4,TGTGCCAGCAGTTTCCAGGGGGCCGGTAATGAAAAACTGTTTTTT,CASSFQGAGNEKLFF
-,many,TRBV19,TRBJ1-1,TGTGCCAGTAGTATTGACACGAACACTGAAGCTTTCTTT,CASSIDTNTEAFF
-,many,TRBV12-3/TRBV12-4,TRBJ2-7,TGTGCCAGCAGTTCCGACGCCGATCGGGGCTACGAGCAGTACTTC,CASSSDADRGYEQYF
-,many,TRBV5-1,TRBJ2-2,TGCGCCAGCAGCTCGTCGGGACACATCACCGGGGAGCTGTTTTTT,CASSSSGHITGELFF
TRBD1,many,TRBV6-5,TRBJ1-1,TGTGCCAGCAGTTACTCCGGACAGGGGGTTTCTTTCACTGAAGCTTTCTTT,CASSYSGQGVSFTEAFF
TRBD2,once,TRBV12-3/TRBV12-4,TRBJ2-2,TGTGCCAGCAGTTTAGCAGTACTAGCGGGAGTCACCGGGGAGCTGTTTTTT,CASSLAVLAGVTGELFF
TRBD1,many,TRBV3-1,TRBJ1-3,TGTGCCAGCAGCCACTGGACAGGGTCCGGAAACACCATATATTTT,CASSHWTGSGNTIYF
-,-,TRBV29-1,TRBJ2-7,TGCAGCGTTGACGGGCAGGGAGACACCCGGTACTTC,CSVDGQGDTRYF
TRBD1,many,TRBV12-3/TRBV12-4,TRBJ2-7,TGTGCCAGCAGGCGGACAGGGTATACCTACGAGCAGTACTTC,CASRRTGYTYEQYF
TRBD1,once,TRBV29-1,TRBJ2-5,TGCAGCGTCGGAAAAGGACAGGGAAGAAAGACCCAGTACTTC,CSVGKGQGRKTQYF
TRBD2,many,TRBV27,TRBJ2-7,TGTGCCAGCAGAAGACTAGCAGTTACCTACGAGCAGTACTTC,CASRRLAVTYEQYF
-,-,TRBV12-3/TRBV12-4,TRBJ1-2,TGTGCCAGCAGTTATCGCGCAGGAAGCACCTTC,CASSYRAGSTF
TRBD1,many,TRBV7-9,TRBJ2-2,TGTGCCAGCAGCTTAAGAGGGGGCTACACCGGGGAGCTGTTTTTT,CASSLRGGYTGELFF
-,many,TRBV28,TRBJ2-2,TGTGCCAGCAGTTCCCGTGGGGCGAACACCGGGGAGCTGTTTTTT,CASSSRGANTGELFF
-,-,TRBV5-1,TRBJ2-1,TGCGCCAGCAGCCTGACAGTGGGTTCAAACAATGAGCAGTTCTTC,CASSLTVGSNNEQFF
TRBD1,few,TRBV9,TRBJ1-2,TGTGCCAGCAGCGTAGGAGGGACAGGTCTCGGCTATGGCTACACCTTC,CASSVGGTGLGYGYTF
TRBD1,-,TRBV6-1,TRBJ1-1,TGTGCCAGCAGTGAAGCAAGGACAGGGGGAGTGAACACTGAAGCTTTCTTT,CASSEARTGGVNTEAFF
TRBD2,-,TRBV28,TRBJ2-2,TGTGCCAGCAGCAAGACTAGCGTCACCGGGGAGCTGTTTTTT,CASSKTSVTGELFF
TRBD1,many,TRBV7-8,TRBJ2-7,TGTGCCAGCAGCCGACAGGGAACGTCCTACGAGCAGTACTTC,CASSRQGTSYEQYF
-,many,TRBV7-9,TRBJ2-7,TGTGCCAGCAGCTTTTCTCAAATTGGTGGCGAGCAGTACTTC,CASSFSQIGGEQYF
TRBD1,few,TRBV5-1,TRBJ1-2,TGCGCCAGCAGCTCAGGACAGGGAAAGGCCCGAGGAACCTTC,CASSSGQGKARGTF
-,many,TRBV30,TRBJ2-2,TGTGCCTGGAGTGTACGGGAAACCGGGGAGCTGTTTTTT,CAWSVRETGELFF
TRBD1,few,TRBV18,TRBJ2-7,TGTGCCAGCTCATCGCCAGGGGGCTCGGGGGAGCAGTACTTC,CASSSPGGSGEQYF
-,many,TRBV24-1,TRBJ1-2,TGTGCCACCAGTGATTTGAACCCCTCAGAAGGCTACACCTTC,CATSDLNPSEGYTF
TRBD2,many,TRBV2,TRBJ2-7,TGTGCCACCCATAGGACTAGCGGCTACGAGCAGTACTTC,CATHRTSGYEQYF
TRBD2,many,TRBV6-1,TRBJ2-3,TGTGCCAGCAGTGTTAGCGGGAGGGCAGGAGATACGCAGTATTTT,CASSVSGRAGDTQYF
TRBD1,-,TRBV28,TRBJ2-7,TGTGCCAGCACCAACGGGACAGTCCCCTACGAGCAGTACTTC,CASTNGTVPYEQYF
-,many,TRBV29-1,TRBJ2-7,TGCAGCGTTTTAACGACCGAGTCCTACGAGCAGTACTTC,CSVLTTESYEQYF
-,many,TRBV28,TRBJ2-5,TGTGCCAGCAGTTCGCAGGACATGGGAGAGACCCAGTACTTC,CASSSQDMGETQYF
-,-,TRBV5-1,TRBJ2-5,TGCGCCAGCAGCTTGAGGCCGGAAGCACGTGGAGAGACCCAGTACTTC,CASSLRPEARGETQYF
TRBD1,many,TRBV27,TRBJ2-5,TGTGCCAGCAGGGGGACAGGGGGTGGGGAGACCCAGTACTTC,CASRGTGGGETQYF
TRBD2,many,TRBV28,TRBJ2-5,TGTGCCAGCAGCAACGGCGGGAGGGGAGAGACCCAGTACTTC,CASSNGGRGETQYF
TRBD2,few,TRBV4-1,TRBJ2-7,TGCGCCAGCAGCCAAGAGGGACTAGCGGGAGTTCGAAACGAGCAGTACTTC,CASSQEGLAGVRNEQYF
-,many,TRBV7-2,TRBJ1-3,TGTGCCAGCAGCCCCAGGAAGGCGCCTGGAAACACCATATATTTT,CASSPRKAPGNTIYF
-,many,TRBV6-2/TRBV6-3,TRBJ2-3,TGTGCCAGCAGAGACGGGGGAGATACGCAGTATTTT,CASRDGGDTQYF
-,many,TRBV19,TRBJ2-7,TGTGCCAGTAGTGACCCGGGCCGATCCTACGAGCAGTACTTC,CASSDPGRSYEQYF
TRBD2,many,TRBV19,TRBJ2-7,TGTGCCAGTAGCAGGACTAGCGGAGGGGTCTCCTACGAGCAGTACTTC,CASSRTSGGVSYEQYF
-,few,TRBV7-2,TRBJ2-6,TGTGCCAGCAGCTTAGGACTTCTTGGGGCCAACGTCCTGACTTTC,CASSLGLLGANVLTF